A single sample gave rise to the 9 T cell receptor beta chains below, sequenced in a study of shared clonotypes between healthy human individuals. This table comes from immunoSEQ multiplex PCR, and its TCRdb copy is limited to in-frame clones, with some not included. The sample has around 980,000 clones; about 84% are singletons. Sequencing input: memory CD4+ T cells from PBMCs. Subset: CD45RA-negative fraction. The receptors were sampled from a young man in good health. Some clones in this sample may be carry-over from other donors' samples.

J is TRBJ2-5 and V is TRBV9; 9 nucleotides line up with TRBD1. Germline CDR1 SGDLS, CDR2 YYNGEE. Trimming removed 0 bases from V and 1 base from J; junction bases left unmatched: 13. CDR3 length: 19 residues. The CDR3 region is CASSVAGKTGGPPQETQYF. In DNA, the CDR3 is TGTGCCAGCAGCGTAGCCGGTAAAACAGGGGGCCCCCCCCAAGAGACCCAGTACTTC.

This clone appeared once. This rearrangement joins TRBV7-8 to TRBJ2-7; tentative D call: TRBD1 (6 bases). Trimming pared 2 bases from V and 7 bases from J, leaving 21 bases between. The CDR3 has 16 residues. The germline CDR1 and CDR2 sequences are SGHVS and FQNEAQ. The CDR3 region is CASSLFRQGLSTEQYF. In DNA form, the CDR3 reads TGTGCCAGCAGCTTATTCCGGCAGGGGCTATCTACGGAGCAGTACTTC.

The chain joins TRBV7-2 to TRBJ2-7; D is uncertain. This CDR3 is built from 13 residues. V gave up 5 bases and J gave up 2 bases, with 10 bases separating them. Per the germline V gene, CDR1 is SGHTA and CDR2 is FQGNSA. The DNA of the CDR3 is TGTGCCAGCAGCCCTTCTTGGGCCTACGAGCAGTACTTC. It translates to CASSPSWAYEQYF.

This clone was seen a few times. This sequence joins TRBV7-2 and TRBJ2-3; D is ambiguous. The V gene's germline CDR1 is SGHTA and CDR2 FQGNSA. This CDR3 region has 13 residues. Trimming cost V 1 base and J 8 bases, with 10 bases left between them. For the CDR3, the DNA is TGTGCCAGCAGCTTAGAAAGGGAAGGTACGCAGTATTTT. Residues: CASSLEREGTQYF.

The gene calls are TRBV29-1 and TRBJ2-3; possibly TRBD2 for D (6 bases). Trimming took 3 bases from V and 0 from J, leaving 13 bases between them. The CDR3 is 15 amino acids. Germline-derived CDR1 and CDR2 are SQVTM and ANQGSEA. This CDR3 reads CSVDGGSGSTDTQYF. CDR3 nucleotides: TGCAGCGTTGATGGTGGTAGCGGCAGCACAGATACGCAGTATTTT.

The chain carries TRBV6-1 and TRBJ1-4, with TRBD1 identical over 7 bases. The V segment lost 7 bases and the J segment 8 bases; nucleotides outside the gene matches: 13. Germline V gene sequence: CDR1 MNHNS, CDR2 SASEGT. The CDR3 length is 15 residues. The CDR3 loop is CASTEGTVDGEKLFF. In DNA form, the CDR3 reads TGTGCCAGCACCGAGGGGACAGTTGATGGGGAAAAACTGTTTTTT.

This clone has only one observation. This chain connects TRBV2 to TRBJ2-3, with D uncertain. The CDR3 extends over 14 amino acids. In germline, CDR1 is SNHLY, CDR2 FYNNEI. The V end lost 4 bases, the J end lost 3 bases, and 11 bases lay between the germline ends. The CDR3 nucleotides are TGTGCCAGCAGTGCTATAATGGCTACAGATACGCAGTATTTT. It specifies CASSAIMATDTQYF. Drawing the rest from reference TRBV2 and TRBJ2-3, the complete variable domain is EPEVTQTPSHQVTQMGQEVILRCVPISNHLYFYWYRQILGQKVEFLVSFYNNEISEKSEIFDDQFSVERPDGSNFTLKIRSTKLEDSAMYFCASSAIMATDTQYFGPGTRLTVL.

The sample holds one count of this clone. CDR3 sequence reads: CASSQTSGLDTQYF. The CDR3 coding sequence is TGTGCCAGCAGCCAGACTAGCGGATTAGATACGCAGTATTTT. The V call is TRBV7-9, the J call TRBJ2-3; 9 positions agree with TRBD2. The J segment lost 5 bases and the V segment lost 5 bases, leaving 5 bases of the junction unmatched. The CDR3 loop spans 14 amino acids. Looked up from germline, CDR1 is SEHNR and CDR2 is FQNEAQ (reference sequence).

This clone turned up a few times. This CDR3 reads CASMDSLSGNTIYF. The CDR3 DNA reads as TGTGCCAGCATGGACAGTCTCTCTGGAAACACCATATATTTT. The chain has TRBV25-1 and TRBJ1-3; D is possibly TRBD1 (6 bases). The germline V and J ends were trimmed by 7 bases and 0 bases, with 10 bases remaining between them. Germline V gene data show CDR1 as MGHDK and CDR2 as SYGVNS. This CDR3 contains 14 residues.